This TCR beta chain was sequenced for a study of breast tumors, draining lymph nodes, adjacent tissues. This clonotype was counted at least ten times. Antigen specificity is unknown. The study, taken as a whole, reports: Tumor repertoires ranked between lymph nodes and nontumor tissue in diversity, with V and J gene preferences.

Germline trimming cut 4 bases from V and 4 bases from J; bases unmatched to any gene: 10. The CDR3 has 17 amino acids. Germline-derived CDR1 and CDR2 are ENHRY and SYGVKD. MiXCR, run by TCRdb on the multiplex PCR reads, gives a single entry per CDR3 protein. The data show more than 50,000 distinct CDR3 sequences, about 40% seen once. The clonotype was recovered from a female donor with breast cancer. Some clones in this sample may be carry-over from other donors' samples. The chain combines TRBV10-3 with TRBJ2-3, with TRBD1 matching over 11 bases. Sequencing was done on a sample of breast tumor tissue. DNA of the CDR3: TGTGCCATCAGTGGGTCTTTCGGACAGGGGGCCTCAGATACGCAGTATTTT. It codes for CAISGSFGQGASDTQYF.